This T cell receptor beta chain was sequenced during a study of cytomegalovirus exposure and HLA in healthy donors. With 60 Vbeta and 13 Jbeta primers, the PCR was carried out. Profiled with immunoSEQ multiplex PCR; TCRdb holds only in-frame clones, not every one. The data contain around 100,000 clones, 65% to 85% of them singletons. The trim removed 4 bases at V and 2 bases at J, leaving 3 bases unmatched. The CDR3 loop spans 14 amino acids. Germline V gene lookup returns CDR1 SGHRS and CDR2 YFSETQ. The V gene is TRBV5-1, the J gene TRBJ2-7; 10 positions agree with TRBD1. This TCR was sampled from a woman aged 55-69 years in good health and CMV-seropositive. Sequencing was performed on PBMCs. This CDR3 reads CASSRDRGPYEQYF. The CDR3 coding sequence is TGCGCCAGCAGCCGGGACAGGGGCCCCTACGAGCAGTACTTC.